This T cell receptor (beta chain) stems from a study of blood T cell repertoires in COVID-19. About the research overall: The United States, Italy and Spain provided the acute and convalescent COVID-19 samples. T cells, B-cell-depleted T cells, or PBMCs supplied cDNA or gDNA.

The CDR3 loop spans 16 amino acids. V was trimmed by 3 bases and J by 4 bases, leaving 13 bases between them. Germline V lookup: CDR1 MDHEN, CDR2 SYDVKM. Produced via immunoSEQ multiplex PCR; TCRdb's table is partial and in-frame only. The sample yields about 43,000 clones, roughly 90% seen once. This TCR derives from a man in his sixties with active COVID-19. Material: peripheral blood. The chain combines TRBV28 with TRBJ2-6; D possibly corresponds to TRBD2 (5 bases). Written as DNA, the CDR3 is TGTGCCAGCAGTTTTCCCGGAGGTAGAGGGGCCAACGTCCTGACTTTC. It is translated as CASSFPGGRGANVLTF.